The 9 T cell receptor beta chains below were found in one sample sequenced in a study of T cells in Graves' hyperthyroidism and ophthalmopathy. Amplified regions were TCR beta CDR3 sequences from RNA transcripts. HTBI primers were used for first-round RT-PCR of the TCR CDR3. MiXCR was run by TCRdb on the multiplex PCR reads, yielding one entry per CDR3 protein. The table records approximately 620,000 distinct CDR3 sequences, approximately 14% of them present only once. Sequencing used blood. These receptor sequences come from a woman aged 30 to 39 with Graves' hyperthyroidism that later progressed to Graves' ophthalmopathy.

This clonotype was observed a few times. The V gene is TRBV24-1, the J gene TRBJ2-1; 10 bases are a match to TRBD2. Per the germline V gene, CDR1 is KGHDR and CDR2 is SFDVKD. The CDR3 loop spans 17 amino acids. Trimming took 3 bases from V and 4 from J; bases not matched to a gene: 8. The CDR3 reads CATSDVRTSGAYNEQFF. In nucleotides, the CDR3 is TGTGCCACCAGTGATGTTCGGACTAGCGGAGCGTACAATGAGCAGTTCTTC.

At least ten counts were recorded for this clonotype. The chain joins TRBV3-1 to TRBJ1-2; possibly TRBD1 for D (6 bases). Germline V CDR1 and CDR2: LGHDT, YNNKEL (reference sequence). The CDR3 is 16 residues long. The V end lost 1 base, the J end lost 8 bases, and 20 bases lay between the germline ends. The CDR3 DNA sequence: TGTGCCAGCAGCCAAGCGGGGGGGCGCCTCGGGCAGGGCTACACCTTC. Its protein product is CASSQAGGRLGQGYTF.

This chain joins TRBV18 and TRBJ2-2; perhaps TRBD1 as D (6 bases). CDR1 is KGHSH and CDR2 is LQKENI in the germline V gene. Trimming cost V 6 bases and J 0 bases, with 14 bases left between them. The CDR3 is 16 amino acids. CDR3 nucleotides: TGTGCCAGCTCCCAGAAGACAGGAACGAACACCGGGGAGCTGTTTTTT. It encodes CASSQKTGTNTGELFF.

There are many counts of this clonotype. The gene calls are TRBV30 and TRBJ2-1; D perhaps matches TRBD2 (6 bases). This CDR3 region has 12 residues. V was shortened by 4 bases and J by 5 bases, with 9 bases between the two germline ends. Per the germline V gene, CDR1 is GTSNPN and CDR2 is SVGIG (reference sequence). CDR3 region: CAWNGGHNEQFF. CDR3 nucleotides: TGTGCCTGGAACGGGGGTCACAATGAGCAGTTCTTC.

This clonotype was recorded many times. V is TRBV7-2 and J is TRBJ1-2; 8 nucleotides match TRBD1. The CDR3 sequence is 15 residues long. Losses at the gene ends were 5 bases for V and 2 bases for J; bases not matched to a gene: 7. CDR1 is SGHTA and CDR2 is FQGNSA in the germline V gene. The CDR3 sequence: CASSPWDRINYGYTF. The CDR3 coding sequence is TGTGCCAGCAGCCCATGGGACAGGATAAACTATGGCTACACCTTC.

The rearrangement uses TRBV5-1 and TRBJ1-2; 9 bases fit TRBD1. CDR3 length: 16 amino acids. Per the germline V gene, CDR1 is SGHRS and CDR2 is YFSETQ. The V gene end was trimmed by 2 bases and the J gene end by 4 bases; junction bases not matched to a gene: 9. The DNA for the CDR3 is TGCGCCAGCAGCTTCCGCACGGTGACAGGGGGCTATGGCTACACCTTC. This sequence encodes CASSFRTVTGGYGYTF.

For this clonotype: A junction boundary mismatches the germline segment, possibly from a read error. The rearrangement links TRBV11-2 to TRBJ2-7; D not resolved. Per germline, CDR1 SGHAT and CDR2 FQNNGV. This CDR3 comprises 15 residues. The DNA for the CDR3 is TGTGCCAGCAGCCCCTCGGCTACAGTCACCTACGAGGAGTACTTC. Translating gives CASSPSATVTYEEYF.

Ten or more counts support this clonotype. The rearrangement joins TRBV14 to TRBJ1-2; D uncertain. The V gene lost 3 bases and the J gene lost 4 bases, with 12 bases spanning the gap. Germline CDR1 SGHDN, CDR2 FVKESK. The CDR3 has 14 amino acids. The CDR3 coding sequence is TGTGCCAGCAGCCAGACCCAATCACCCTATGGCTACACCTTC. The encoded protein is CASSQTQSPYGYTF.

This clonotype has more than one count but fewer than ten. The V and J genes are TRBV19 and TRBJ1-3; D gene uncertain. The CDR3 runs to 15 residues. Germline V gene lookup returns CDR1 LNHDA and CDR2 SQIVND (reference sequence). The germline V and J ends were trimmed by 3 bases and 0 bases, with 9 bases remaining between them. CDR3 residues: CASSMGGNSGNTIYF. Written as DNA, the CDR3 is TGTGCCAGTAGTATGGGAGGGAACTCTGGAAACACCATATATTTT.